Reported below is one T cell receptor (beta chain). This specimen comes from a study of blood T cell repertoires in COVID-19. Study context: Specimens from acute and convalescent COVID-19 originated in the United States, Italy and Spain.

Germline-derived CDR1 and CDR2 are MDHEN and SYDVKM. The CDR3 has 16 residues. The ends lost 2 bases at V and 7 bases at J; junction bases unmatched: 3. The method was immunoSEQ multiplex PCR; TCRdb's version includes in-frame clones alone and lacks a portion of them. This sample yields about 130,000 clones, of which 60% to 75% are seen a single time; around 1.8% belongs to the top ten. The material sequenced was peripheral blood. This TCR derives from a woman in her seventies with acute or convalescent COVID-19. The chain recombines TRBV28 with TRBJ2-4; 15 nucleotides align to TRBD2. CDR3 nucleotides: TGTGCCAGCAGTTTACGGGGGACTAGCGGGAGGAACATTCAGTACTTC. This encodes CASSLRGTSGRNIQYF.